This TCR beta chain derives from a study of shared T cell receptors in the human thymus. The CDR3 spans 15 residues. J gave up 6 bases and V 5 bases, and 13 bases lay outside the gene matches. Per the germline V gene, CDR1 is SQVTM and CDR2 is ANQGSEA. Sequencing used immunoSEQ multiplex PCR; TCRdb keeps in-frame clones, though not all of them. The sample lists some 700,000 clones, approximately 88% occurring once. The data also belong to a second study, concerning human thymus T cells. Per that paper: The sample donors, healthy Finnish infants, were having corrective surgery for congenital heart defects. Thymus pieces cut out during corrective heart surgery were the tissue that was used. Thymic as well as blood repertoires seemed to favor certain V and J genes unevenly. Highly overlapping thymic repertoires among unrelated individuals were reported in related research.

This rearrangement joins TRBV29-1 to TRBJ2-5, with TRBD2 identical over 9 bases. Sample: thymocytes. This receptor was identified in a boy younger than two with a congenital heart defect. The CDR3 protein is CSVPAHAGGPKTQYF. CDR3 DNA: TGCAGCGTTCCGGCCCATGCGGGAGGGCCGAAGACCCAGTACTTC.